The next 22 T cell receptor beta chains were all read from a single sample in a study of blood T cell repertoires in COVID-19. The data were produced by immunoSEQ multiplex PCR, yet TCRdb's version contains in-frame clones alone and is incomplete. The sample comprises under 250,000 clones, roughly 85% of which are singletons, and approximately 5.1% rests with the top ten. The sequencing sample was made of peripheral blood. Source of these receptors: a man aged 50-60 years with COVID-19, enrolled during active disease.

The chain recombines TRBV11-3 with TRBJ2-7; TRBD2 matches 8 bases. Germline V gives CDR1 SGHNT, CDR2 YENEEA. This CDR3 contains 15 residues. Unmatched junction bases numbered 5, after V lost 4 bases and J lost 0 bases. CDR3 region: CASSSSGGASYEQYF. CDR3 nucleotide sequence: TGTGCCAGCAGCTCTTCGGGGGGGGCCTCCTACGAGCAGTACTTC.

The DNA of the CDR3 is TGCGCCAGCAGCGTGGGGGACAGCACAAAGGCTTTCTTT. Its translation: CASSVGDSTKAFF. V usage is TRBV5-1 and J usage is TRBJ1-1; 7 bases map to TRBD1. Germline CDR1 SGHRS, CDR2 YFSETQ. This CDR3 spans 13 amino acids. Unmatched junction bases numbered 11, after V lost 4 bases and J lost 11 bases.

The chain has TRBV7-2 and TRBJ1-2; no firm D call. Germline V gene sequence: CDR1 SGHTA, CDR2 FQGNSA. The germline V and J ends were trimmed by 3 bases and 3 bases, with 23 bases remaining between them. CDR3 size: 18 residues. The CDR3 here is CASSLPKHILRLDYGYTF. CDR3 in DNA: TGTGCCAGCAGCTTGCCCAAACATATACTGCGGTTAGACTATGGCTACACCTTC.

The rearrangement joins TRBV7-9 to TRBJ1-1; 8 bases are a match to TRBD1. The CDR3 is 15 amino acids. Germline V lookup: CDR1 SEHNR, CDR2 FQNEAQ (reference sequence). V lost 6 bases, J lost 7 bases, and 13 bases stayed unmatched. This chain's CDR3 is CASSSTGTGHFEAFF. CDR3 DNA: TGTGCCAGCAGTTCCACCGGGACAGGACATTTTGAAGCTTTCTTT.

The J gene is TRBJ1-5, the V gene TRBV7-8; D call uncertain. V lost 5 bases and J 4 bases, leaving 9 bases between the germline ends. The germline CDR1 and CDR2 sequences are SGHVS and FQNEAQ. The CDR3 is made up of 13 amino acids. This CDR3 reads CASSLDWNQPQHF. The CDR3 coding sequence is TGTGCCAGCAGCCTGGACTGGAATCAGCCCCAGCATTTT.

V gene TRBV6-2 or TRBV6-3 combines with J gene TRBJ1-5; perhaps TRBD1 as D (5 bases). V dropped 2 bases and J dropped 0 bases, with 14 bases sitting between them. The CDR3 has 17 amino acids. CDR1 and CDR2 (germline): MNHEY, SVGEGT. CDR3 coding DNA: TGTGCCAGCAGTTACCAGGGAATCGGGTATAGCAATCAGCCCCAGCATTTT. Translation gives CASSYQGIGYSNQPQHF.

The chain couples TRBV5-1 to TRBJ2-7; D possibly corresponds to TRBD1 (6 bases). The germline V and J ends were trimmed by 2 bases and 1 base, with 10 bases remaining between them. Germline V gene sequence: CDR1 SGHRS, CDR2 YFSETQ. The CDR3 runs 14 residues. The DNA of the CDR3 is TGCGCCAGCAGCTTAGTGGACAGTTCCTACGAGCAGTACTTC. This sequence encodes CASSLVDSSYEQYF.

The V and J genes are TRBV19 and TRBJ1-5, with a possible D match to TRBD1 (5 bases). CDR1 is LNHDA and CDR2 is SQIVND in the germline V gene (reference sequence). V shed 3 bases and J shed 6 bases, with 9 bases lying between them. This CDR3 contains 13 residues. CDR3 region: CASSIRQFQPQHF. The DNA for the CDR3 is TGTGCCAGTAGTATTCGACAGTTTCAGCCCCAGCATTTT. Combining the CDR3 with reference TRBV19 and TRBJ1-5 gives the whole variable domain DGGITQSPKYLFRKEGQNVTLSCEQNLNHDAMYWYRQDPGQGLRLIYYSQIVNDFQKGDIAEGYSVSREKKESFPLTVTSAQKNPTAFYLCASSIRQFQPQHFGDGTRLSIL.

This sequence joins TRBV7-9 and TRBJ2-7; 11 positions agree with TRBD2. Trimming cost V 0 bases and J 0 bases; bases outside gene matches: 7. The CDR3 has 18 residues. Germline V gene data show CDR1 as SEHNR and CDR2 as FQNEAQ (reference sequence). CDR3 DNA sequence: TGTGCCAGCAGCTTAGCCCTGGGACTAGCGGCCCGCTCCTACGAGCAGTACTTC. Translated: CASSLALGLAARSYEQYF.

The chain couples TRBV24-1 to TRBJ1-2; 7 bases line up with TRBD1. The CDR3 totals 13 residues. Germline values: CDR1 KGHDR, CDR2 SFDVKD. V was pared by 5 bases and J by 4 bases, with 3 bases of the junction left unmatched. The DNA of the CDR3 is TGTGCCACCAGTGGCGGGACAGCCTATGGCTACACCTTC. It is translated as CATSGGTAYGYTF.

CDR3 sequence: CASNPTGVGETQYF. The CDR3 region has the DNA TGTGCCAGCAACCCGACAGGGGTTGGGGAGACCCAGTACTTC. This chain uses TRBV27 with TRBJ2-5; the match to TRBD1 covers 8 bases. Losses at the gene ends were 7 bases for V and 5 bases for J; bases not matched to a gene: 9. Germline V gene sequence: CDR1 MNHEY, CDR2 SMNVEV (reference sequence). This CDR3 spans 14 amino acids.

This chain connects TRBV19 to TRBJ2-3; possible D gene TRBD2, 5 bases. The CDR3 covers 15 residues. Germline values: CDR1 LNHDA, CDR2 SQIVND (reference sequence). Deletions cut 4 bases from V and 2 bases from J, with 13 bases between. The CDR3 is CASSSGGGHTDTQYF. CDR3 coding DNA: TGTGCCAGTAGTAGTGGAGGAGGTCACACAGATACGCAGTATTTT. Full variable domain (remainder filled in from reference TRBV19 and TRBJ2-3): DGGITQSPKYLFRKEGQNVTLSCEQNLNHDAMYWYRQDPGQGLRLIYYSQIVNDFQKGDIAEGYSVSREKKESFPLTVTSAQKNPTAFYLCASSSGGGHTDTQYFGPGTRLTVL.

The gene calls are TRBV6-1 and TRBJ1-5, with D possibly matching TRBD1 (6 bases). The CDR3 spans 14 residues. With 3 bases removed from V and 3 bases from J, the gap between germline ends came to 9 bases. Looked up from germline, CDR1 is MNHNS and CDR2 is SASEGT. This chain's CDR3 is CASSETGNNQPQHF. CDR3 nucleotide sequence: TGTGCCAGCAGTGAGACAGGTAACAATCAGCCCCAGCATTTT.

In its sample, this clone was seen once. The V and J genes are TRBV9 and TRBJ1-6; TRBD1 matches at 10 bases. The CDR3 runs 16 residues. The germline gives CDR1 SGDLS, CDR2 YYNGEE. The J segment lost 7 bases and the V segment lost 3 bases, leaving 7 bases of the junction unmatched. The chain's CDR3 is CASSETDRGRNSPLHF. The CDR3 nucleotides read TGTGCCAGCAGCGAGACAGACAGGGGGCGAAATTCACCCCTCCACTTT.

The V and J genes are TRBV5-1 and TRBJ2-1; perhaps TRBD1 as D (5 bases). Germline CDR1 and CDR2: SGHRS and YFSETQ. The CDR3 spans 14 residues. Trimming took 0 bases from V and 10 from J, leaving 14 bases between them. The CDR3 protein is CASSLELTATEQFF. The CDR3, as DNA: TGCGCCAGCAGCTTGGAGCTGACAGCCACCGAGCAGTTCTTC.

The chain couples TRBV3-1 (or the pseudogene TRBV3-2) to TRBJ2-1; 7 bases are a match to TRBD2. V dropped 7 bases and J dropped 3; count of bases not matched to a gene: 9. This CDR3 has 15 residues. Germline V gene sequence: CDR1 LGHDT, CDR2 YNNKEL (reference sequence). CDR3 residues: CASIRGDPLYNEQFF. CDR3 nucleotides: TGTGCCAGCATCCGGGGGGACCCTCTCTACAATGAGCAGTTCTTC.

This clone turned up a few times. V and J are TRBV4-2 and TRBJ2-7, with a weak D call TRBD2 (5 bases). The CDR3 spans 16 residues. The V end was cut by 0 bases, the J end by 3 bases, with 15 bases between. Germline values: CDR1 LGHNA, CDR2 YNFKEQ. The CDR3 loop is CASSQDRGRRGYEQYF. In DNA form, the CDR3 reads TGTGCCAGCAGCCAAGATCGGGGTCGTCGAGGCTACGAGCAGTACTTC.

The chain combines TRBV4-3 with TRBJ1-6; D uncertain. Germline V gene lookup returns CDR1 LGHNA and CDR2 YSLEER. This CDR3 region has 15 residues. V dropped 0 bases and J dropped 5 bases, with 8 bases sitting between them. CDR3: CASSQDRANNSPLHF. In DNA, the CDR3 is TGCGCCAGCAGCCAAGATAGAGCAAATAATTCACCCCTCCACTTT.

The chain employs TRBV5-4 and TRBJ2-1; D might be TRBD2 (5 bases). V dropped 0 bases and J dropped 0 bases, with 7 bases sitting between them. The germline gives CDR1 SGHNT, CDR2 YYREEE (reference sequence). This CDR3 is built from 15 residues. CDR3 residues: CASSLVGSSYNEQFF. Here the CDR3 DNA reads TGTGCCAGCAGCTTGGTAGGGAGCTCCTACAATGAGCAGTTCTTC.

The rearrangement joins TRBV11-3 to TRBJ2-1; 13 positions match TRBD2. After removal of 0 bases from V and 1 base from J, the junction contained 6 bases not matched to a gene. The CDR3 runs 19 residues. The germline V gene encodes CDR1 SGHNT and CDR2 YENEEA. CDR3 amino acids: CASSLDQRLAGGSYNEQFF. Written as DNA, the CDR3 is TGTGCCAGCAGCTTAGATCAGCGACTAGCGGGGGGTTCCTACAATGAGCAGTTCTTC.

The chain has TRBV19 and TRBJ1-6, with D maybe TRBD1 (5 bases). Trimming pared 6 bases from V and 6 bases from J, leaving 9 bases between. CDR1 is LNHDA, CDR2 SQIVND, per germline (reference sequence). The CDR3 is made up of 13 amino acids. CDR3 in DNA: TGTGCCAGTAGCGACAGACCTAATTCACCCCTCCACTTT. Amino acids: CASSDRPNSPLHF.

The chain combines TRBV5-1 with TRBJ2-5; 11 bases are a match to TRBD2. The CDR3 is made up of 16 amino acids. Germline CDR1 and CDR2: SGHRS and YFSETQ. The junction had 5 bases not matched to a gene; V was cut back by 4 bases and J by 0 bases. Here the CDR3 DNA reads TGCGCCAGCAGCATGGGACTAGCGGATTACCAAGAGACCCAGTACTTC. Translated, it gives CASSMGLADYQETQYF. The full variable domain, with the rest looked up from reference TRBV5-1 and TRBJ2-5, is KAGVTQTPRYLIKTRGQQVTLSCSPISGHRSVSWYQQTPGQGLQFLFEYFSETQRNKGNFPGRFSGRQFSNSRSEMNVSTLELGDSALYLCASSMGLADYQETQYFGPGTRLLVL.